This TCR beta chain was observed in a study of blood T cells in healthy people across ages. Study observations and caveats: Unsorted PBMC material precluded a definitive naive versus antigen-experienced comparison. More naive CD4+ cells and higher diversity were found in long-lived than in aged donors.

This CDR3 contains 15 residues. Germline V lookup: CDR1 SEHNR, CDR2 FQNEAQ (reference sequence). Sample-barcoded 5' priming and a J-beta primer mix drove a second PCR of roughly 7 to 11 cycles. TCRdb processed the 5' RACE reads anew with MiXCR; each CDR3 protein has one entry. Here the sample spans over a million distinct CDR3 sequences, 35% to 55% being singletons. On this clonotype itself: Its antigen is not identified. A junction end diverges from the germline sequence, so it may reflect a read error.

The source of this sequence is a woman aged 55-70 years in good health. Material: blood. The rearrangement uses TRBV7-9 and TRBJ1-1; tentative D call: TRBD1 (5 bases). DNA for the CDR3: TGTGCCGGCAGACGGGCGGGACGACTGAACACTGAAGCTTTCTTT. Protein sequence: CAGRRAGRLNTEAFF.